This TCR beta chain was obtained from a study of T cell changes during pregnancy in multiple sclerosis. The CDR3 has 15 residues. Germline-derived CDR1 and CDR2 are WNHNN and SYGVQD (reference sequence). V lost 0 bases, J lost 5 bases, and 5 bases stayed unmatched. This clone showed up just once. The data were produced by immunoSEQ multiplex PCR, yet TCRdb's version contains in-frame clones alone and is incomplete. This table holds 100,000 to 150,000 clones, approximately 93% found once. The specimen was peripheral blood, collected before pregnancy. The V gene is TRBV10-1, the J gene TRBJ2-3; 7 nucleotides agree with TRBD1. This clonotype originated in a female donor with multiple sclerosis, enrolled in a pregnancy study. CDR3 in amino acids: CASSESRQGIDTQYF. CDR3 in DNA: TGCGCCAGCAGTGAGTCGAGACAGGGCATAGATACGCAGTATTTT.